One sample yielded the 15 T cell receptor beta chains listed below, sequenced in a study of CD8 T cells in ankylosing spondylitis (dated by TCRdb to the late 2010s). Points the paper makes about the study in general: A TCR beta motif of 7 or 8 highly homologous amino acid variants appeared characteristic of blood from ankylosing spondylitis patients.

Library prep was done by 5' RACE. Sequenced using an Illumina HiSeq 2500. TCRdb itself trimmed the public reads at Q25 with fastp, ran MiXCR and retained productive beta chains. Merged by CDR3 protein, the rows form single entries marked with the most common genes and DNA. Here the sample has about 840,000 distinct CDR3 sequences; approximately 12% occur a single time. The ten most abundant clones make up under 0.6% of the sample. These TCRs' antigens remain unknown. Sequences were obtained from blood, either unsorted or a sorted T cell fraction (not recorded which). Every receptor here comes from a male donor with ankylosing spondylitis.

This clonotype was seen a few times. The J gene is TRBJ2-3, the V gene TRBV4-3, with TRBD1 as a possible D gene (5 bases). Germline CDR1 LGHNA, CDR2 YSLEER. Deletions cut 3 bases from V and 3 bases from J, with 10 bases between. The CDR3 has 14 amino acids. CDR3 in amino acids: CASSHKQGTDTQYF. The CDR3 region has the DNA TGCGCCAGCAGCCACAAGCAGGGAACAGATACGCAGTATTTT.

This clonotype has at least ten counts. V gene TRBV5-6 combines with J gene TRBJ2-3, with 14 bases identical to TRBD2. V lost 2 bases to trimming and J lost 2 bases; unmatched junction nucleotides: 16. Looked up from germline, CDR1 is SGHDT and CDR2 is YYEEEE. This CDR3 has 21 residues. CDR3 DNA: TGTGCCAGCAGCTTACCCCTAGGACTAGCGGGAGGCCGGGGCGACACAGATACGCAGTATTTT. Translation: CASSLPLGLAGGRGDTDTQYF.

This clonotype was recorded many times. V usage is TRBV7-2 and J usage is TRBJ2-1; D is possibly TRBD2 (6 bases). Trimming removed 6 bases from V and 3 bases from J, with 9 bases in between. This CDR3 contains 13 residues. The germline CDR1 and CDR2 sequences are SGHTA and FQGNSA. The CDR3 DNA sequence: TGTGCCAGCAGTCGCGGGATCTACAATGAGCAGTTCTTC. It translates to CASSRGIYNEQFF.

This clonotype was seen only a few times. The chain's CDR3 is CASSQPGQGTLYEQYF. Written as DNA, the CDR3 is TGTGCCAGCAGCCAACCTGGACAGGGAACCCTCTACGAGCAGTACTTC. J is TRBJ2-7 and V is TRBV4-2, with 8 positions matching TRBD1. Per the germline V gene, CDR1 is LGHNA and CDR2 is YNFKEQ. Trimming at V came to 2 bases and at J to 3 bases, leaving 9 bases not matched to a gene. The CDR3 is 16 residues long.

The CDR3 region has the DNA TGTGCCAGCAGCCCACTCAACTACAATGAGCAGTTCTTC. Translating gives CASSPLNYNEQFF. The gene calls are TRBV6-2 or TRBV6-3 and TRBJ2-1; no firm D call. Germline CDR1 reads MNHEY; CDR2 reads SVGEGT. The CDR3 has 13 amino acids. Trimming removed 6 bases from V and 3 bases from J, with 9 bases in between.

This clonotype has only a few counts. The CDR3 loop is CSAIDSGRAYEQYF. In nucleotides, the CDR3 is TGCAGTGCTATCGATAGCGGGAGGGCCTACGAGCAGTACTTC. The chain employs TRBV20-1 and TRBJ2-7; 11 bases align to TRBD2. The CDR3 covers 14 residues. V dropped 4 bases and J dropped 2; count of bases not matched to a gene: 4. CDR1 is DFQATT and CDR2 is SNEGSKA in the germline V gene (reference sequence).

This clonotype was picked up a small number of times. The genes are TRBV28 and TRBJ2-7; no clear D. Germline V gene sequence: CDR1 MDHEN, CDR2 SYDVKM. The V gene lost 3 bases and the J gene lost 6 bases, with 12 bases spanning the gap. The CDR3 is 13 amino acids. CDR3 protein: CASSFPDWSEQYF. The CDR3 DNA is TGTGCCAGCAGTTTCCCCGATTGGAGCGAGCAGTACTTC. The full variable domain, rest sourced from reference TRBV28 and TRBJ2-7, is DVKVTQSSRYLVKRTGEKVFLECVQDMDHENMFWYRQDPGLGLRLIYFSYDVKMKEKGDIPEGYSVSREKKERFSLILESASTNQTSMYLCASSFPDWSEQYFGPGTRLTVT.

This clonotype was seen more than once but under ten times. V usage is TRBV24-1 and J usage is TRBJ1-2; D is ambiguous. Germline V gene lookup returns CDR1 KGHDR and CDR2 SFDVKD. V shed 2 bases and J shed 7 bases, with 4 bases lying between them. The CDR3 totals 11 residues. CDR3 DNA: TGTGCCACCAGTGATTCAATTGGCTACACCTTC. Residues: CATSDSIGYTF.

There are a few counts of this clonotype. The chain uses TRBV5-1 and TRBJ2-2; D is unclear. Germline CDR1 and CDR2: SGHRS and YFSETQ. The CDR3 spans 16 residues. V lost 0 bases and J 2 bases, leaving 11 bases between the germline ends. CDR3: CASSLVSGGNTGELFF. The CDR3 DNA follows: TGCGCCAGCAGCTTGGTTTCAGGCGGAAACACCGGGGAGCTGTTTTTT.

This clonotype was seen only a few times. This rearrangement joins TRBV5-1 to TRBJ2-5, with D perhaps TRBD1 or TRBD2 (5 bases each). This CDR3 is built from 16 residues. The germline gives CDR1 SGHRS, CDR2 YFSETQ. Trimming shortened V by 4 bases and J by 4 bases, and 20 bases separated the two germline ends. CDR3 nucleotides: TGCGCCAGCAGCCGTACCCCGGGACGTGGGGCAGAGACCCAGTACTTC. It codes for CASSRTPGRGAETQYF. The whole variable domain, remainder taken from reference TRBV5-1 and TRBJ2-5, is KAGVTQTPRYLIKTRGQQVTLSCSPISGHRSVSWYQQTPGQGLQFLFEYFSETQRNKGNFPGRFSGRQFSNSRSEMNVSTLELGDSALYLCASSRTPGRGAETQYFGPGTRLLVL.

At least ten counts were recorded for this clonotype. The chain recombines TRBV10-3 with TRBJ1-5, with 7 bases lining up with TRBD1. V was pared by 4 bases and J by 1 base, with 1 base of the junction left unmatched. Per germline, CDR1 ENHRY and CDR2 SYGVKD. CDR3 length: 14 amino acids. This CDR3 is CAISGGQSNQPQHF. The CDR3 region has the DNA TGTGCCATCAGTGGGGGACAGAGCAATCAGCCCCAGCATTTT.

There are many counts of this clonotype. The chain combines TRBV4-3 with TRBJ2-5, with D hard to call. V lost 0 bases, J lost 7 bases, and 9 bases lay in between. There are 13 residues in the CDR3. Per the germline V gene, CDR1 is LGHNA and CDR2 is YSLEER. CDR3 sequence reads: CASSQDQGRTQYF. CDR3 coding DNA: TGCGCCAGCAGCCAAGATCAAGGGCGGACCCAGTACTTC.

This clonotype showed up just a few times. The chain's CDR3 is CASSESRTGGSPLHF. The CDR3 DNA reads TGCGCCAGCAGTGAGTCGAGAACAGGGGGTTCACCCCTCCACTTT. The rearrangement uses TRBV10-2 and TRBJ1-6, with 8 bases that match TRBD1. Losses at the gene ends were 0 bases for V and 9 bases for J; bases not matched to a gene: 4. CDR1 and CDR2 from the germline V gene are WSHSY and SAAADI. CDR3 length equals 15 residues.

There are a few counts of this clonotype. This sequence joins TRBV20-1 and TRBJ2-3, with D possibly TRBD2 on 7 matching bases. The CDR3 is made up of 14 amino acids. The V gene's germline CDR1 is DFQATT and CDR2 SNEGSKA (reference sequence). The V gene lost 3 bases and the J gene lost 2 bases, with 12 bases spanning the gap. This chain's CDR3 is CSASGGPFTDTQYF. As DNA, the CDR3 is TGCAGTGCTAGCGGGGGGCCCTTCACAGATACGCAGTATTTT.

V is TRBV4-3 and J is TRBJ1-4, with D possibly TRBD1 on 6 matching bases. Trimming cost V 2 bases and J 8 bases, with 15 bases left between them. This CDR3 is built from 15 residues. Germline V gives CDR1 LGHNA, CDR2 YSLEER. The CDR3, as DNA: TGCGCCAGCAGCCAAACCGGACAGCCGTGGGAAAAACTGTTTTTT. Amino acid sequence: CASSQTGQPWEKLFF.